Listed below are T cell receptor beta chains from one sample, sequenced in a study of patients and donors after allogeneic stem cell transplantation. TCRdb independently ran MiXCR on the RT-PCR reads; one entry per CDR3 protein. This sample has fewer than 3,000 distinct CDR3 sequences, with approximately 19% found just once. Source material: blood, either unsorted or a sorted T cell fraction (not recorded which). These receptors all come from a human donor who was either an allogeneic HSCT recipient or a stem cell or donor lymphocyte infusion donor (not recorded which). It is not recorded whose cells these are; they may come from a transplant donor. Both conserved end residues are part of each CDR3. D genes are given only for firm matches. Not every row has a clone size; where given, it reads once, few, many or a size class.

d_gene,v_gene,j_gene,abundance,CDR3aa,CDR3nt
NA,TRBV18,TRBJ2-7,NA,CASSSGTDKQYF,TGTGCCAGCTCAAGCGGGACAGACAAGCAGTACTTC
NA,TRBV28,TRBJ1-6,few,CASSIGQGVAPLHF,TGTGCCAGCAGTATAGGGCAGGGAGTAGCACCCCTCCACTTT
TRBD1,TRBV29-1,TRBJ2-1,hyperexpanded,CSVWTGTQFF,TGCAGCGTATGGACAGGGACTCAGTTCTTC
NA,TRBV3-1,TRBJ1-2,NA,CASSQGRGGVTF,TGTGCCAGCAGCCAAGGACGGGGTGGGGTAACCTTC
NA,TRBV20-1,TRBJ1-1,few,CSARGGYDTEAFF,TGCAGTGCGAGAGGGGGGTACGACACTGAAGCTTTCTTT
NA,TRBV6-2/TRBV6-3,TRBJ1-5,NA,CASSDRQGIQPQHF,TGTGCCAGCAGTGACAGGCAGGGAATTCAGCCCCAGCATTTT
NA,TRBV2,TRBJ2-1,few,CASTQIRAGNEQFF,TGTGCCAGCACTCAAATACGGGCAGGGAATGAGCAGTTCTTC
TRBD2,TRBV30,TRBJ2-5,NA,CASLGEGETQYF,TGTGCCTCCCTGGGGGAGGGGGAGACCCAGTACTTC
NA,TRBV5-1,TRBJ1-2,medium-sized,CASSSETVDYGYTF,TGCGCCAGCAGCTCCGAGACAGTTGACTATGGCTACACCTTC
NA,TRBV29-1,TRBJ1-2,medium-sized,CSVKHRGEDGYTF,TGCAGCGTTAAGCACCGGGGTGAGGATGGCTACACCTTC
NA,TRBV7-9,TRBJ1-1,NA,CASPNSEAFF,TGTGCCAGCCCGAACTCTGAAGCTTTCTTT
TRBD2,TRBV6-2/TRBV6-3,TRBJ2-3,NA,CASSWTSHRYF,TGTGCCAGCAGTTGGACTAGCCATCGGTATTTT
TRBD1,TRBV12-3/TRBV12-4,TRBJ1-6,NA,CASSLRGQNSPLHF,TGTGCCAGCAGCCTCAGGGGGCAAAATTCACCCCTCCACTTT
NA,TRBV6-6,TRBJ1-2,NA,CASSSKGPNYGYTF,TGTGCCAGCAGCTCAAAGGGACCGAACTATGGCTACACCTTC
NA,TRBV19,TRBJ2-3,NA,CASSWSQASTDTQYF,TGTGCCAGTAGTTGGTCCCAAGCAAGCACAGATACGCAGTATTTT
NA,TRBV5-5,TRBJ1-5,medium-sized,CASSRSPGTLGQPQHF,TGTGCCAGCAGCCGATCCCCCGGGACTTTAGGTCAGCCCCAGCATTTT
NA,TRBV18,TRBJ1-2,NA,CASSPQGRLGYTF,TGTGCCAGCTCACCACAAGGACGCCTTGGCTACACCTTC
TRBD1,TRBV30,TRBJ1-2,NA,CAWSGDRDGYTF,TGTGCCTGGAGTGGGGACAGGGACGGCTACACCTTC
NA,TRBV12-2,TRBJ1-1,medium-sized,CASRFLSTRTGSNTEAFF,TGTGCAAGTCGCTTCCTATCCACTAGGACAGGCTCGAACACTGAAGCTTTCTTT
NA,TRBV29-1,TRBJ2-3,NA,CSVVRSGTVTDTQYF,TGCAGCGTTGTCCGATCCGGGACGGTCACAGATACGCAGTATTTT
TRBD1,TRBV5-4,TRBJ1-2,NA,CASSLEQGVSGYTF,TGTGCCAGCAGCTTGGAACAGGGGGTTAGTGGCTACACCTTC
NA,TRBV3-1,TRBJ2-2,few,CASSQAPGELFF,TGTGCCAGCAGCCAAGCCCCCGGGGAGCTGTTTTTT